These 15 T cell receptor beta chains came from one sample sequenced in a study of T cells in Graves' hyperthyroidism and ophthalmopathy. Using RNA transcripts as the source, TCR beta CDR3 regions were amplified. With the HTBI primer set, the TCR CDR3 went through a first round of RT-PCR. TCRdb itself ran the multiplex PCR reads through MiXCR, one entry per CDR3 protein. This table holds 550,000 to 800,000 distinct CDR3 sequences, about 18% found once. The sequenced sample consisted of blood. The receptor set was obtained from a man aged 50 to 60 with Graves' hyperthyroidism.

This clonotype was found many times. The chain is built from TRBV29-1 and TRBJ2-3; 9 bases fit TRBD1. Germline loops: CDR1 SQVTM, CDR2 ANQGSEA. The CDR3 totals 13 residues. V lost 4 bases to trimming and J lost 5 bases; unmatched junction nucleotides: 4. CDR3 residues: CSVGDRVRDTQYF. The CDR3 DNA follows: TGCAGCGTTGGGGACAGGGTTAGAGATACGCAGTATTTT.

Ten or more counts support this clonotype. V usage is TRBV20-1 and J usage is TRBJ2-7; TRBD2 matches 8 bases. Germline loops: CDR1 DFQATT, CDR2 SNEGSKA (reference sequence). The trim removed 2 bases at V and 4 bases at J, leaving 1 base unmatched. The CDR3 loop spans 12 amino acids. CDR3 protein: CSARTGGYEQYF. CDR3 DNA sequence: TGCAGTGCTAGAACGGGAGGGTACGAGCAGTACTTC.

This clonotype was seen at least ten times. The CDR3 region has the DNA TGTGCCAGCAGTTACACGACTTCCTACGAGCAGTACTTC. Its translation is CASSYTTSYEQYF. The chain couples TRBV6-2 or TRBV6-3 to TRBJ2-7; the D is unclear. The CDR3 has 13 residues. V was shortened by 2 bases and J by 1 base, with 6 bases between the two germline ends. CDR1 is MNHEY, CDR2 SVGEGT, per germline.

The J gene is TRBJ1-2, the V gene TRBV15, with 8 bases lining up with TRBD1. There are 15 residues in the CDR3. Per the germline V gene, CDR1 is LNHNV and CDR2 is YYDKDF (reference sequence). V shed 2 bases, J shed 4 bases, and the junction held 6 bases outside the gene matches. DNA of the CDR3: TGTGCCACCAGCAGACAGAAAGGACAGGGCTATGGCTACACCTTC. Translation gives CATSRQKGQGYGYTF.

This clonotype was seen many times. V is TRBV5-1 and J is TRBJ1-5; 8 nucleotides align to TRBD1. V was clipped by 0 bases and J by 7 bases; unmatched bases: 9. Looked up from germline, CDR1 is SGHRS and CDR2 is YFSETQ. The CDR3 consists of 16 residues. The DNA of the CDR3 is TGCGCCAGCAGCTTGGAAGCCAGGGGGCGCGGGCAGCCCCAGCATTTT. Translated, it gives CASSLEARGRGQPQHF.

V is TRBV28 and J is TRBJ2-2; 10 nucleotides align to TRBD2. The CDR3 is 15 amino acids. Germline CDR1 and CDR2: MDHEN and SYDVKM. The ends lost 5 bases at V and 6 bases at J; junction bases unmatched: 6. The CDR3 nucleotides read TGTGCCAGCAGTCCTAGCGGGAGAAAGGCCGGGGAGCTGTTTTTT. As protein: CASSPSGRKAGELFF. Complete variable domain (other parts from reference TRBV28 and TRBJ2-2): DVKVTQSSRYLVKRTGEKVFLECVQDMDHENMFWYRQDPGLGLRLIYFSYDVKMKEKGDIPEGYSVSREKKERFSLILESASTNQTSMYLCASSPSGRKAGELFFGEGSRLTVL.

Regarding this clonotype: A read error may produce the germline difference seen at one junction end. The CDR3 sequence is CASSAGDTRAYEQHF. CDR3 nucleotides: TGTGCCAGCAGCGCGGGGGACACTCGAGCCTACGAGCAGCACTTC. The chain joins TRBV9 to TRBJ2-7; D is perhaps TRBD1 or TRBD2 (6 bases each). The CDR3 sequence is 15 residues long. Germline values: CDR1 SGDLS, CDR2 YYNGEE.

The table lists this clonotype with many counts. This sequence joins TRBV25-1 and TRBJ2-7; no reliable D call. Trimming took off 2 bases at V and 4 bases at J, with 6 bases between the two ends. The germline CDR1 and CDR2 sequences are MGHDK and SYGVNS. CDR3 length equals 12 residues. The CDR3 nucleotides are TGTGCCAGCAGTGAAGGGCAGTACGAGCAGTACTTC. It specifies CASSEGQYEQYF.

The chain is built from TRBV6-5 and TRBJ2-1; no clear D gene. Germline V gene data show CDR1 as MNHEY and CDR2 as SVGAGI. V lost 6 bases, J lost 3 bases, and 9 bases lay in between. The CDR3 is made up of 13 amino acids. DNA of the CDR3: TGTGCCAGCAGAATAGCTGGCTACAATGAGCAGTTCTTC. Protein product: CASRIAGYNEQFF.

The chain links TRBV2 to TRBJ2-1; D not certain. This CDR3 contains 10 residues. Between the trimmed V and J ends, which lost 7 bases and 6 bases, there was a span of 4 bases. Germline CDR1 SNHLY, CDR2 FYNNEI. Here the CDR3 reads CASKGNEQFF. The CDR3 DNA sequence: TGTGCCAGCAAAGGCAATGAGCAGTTCTTC. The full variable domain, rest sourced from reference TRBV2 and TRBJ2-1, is EPEVTQTPSHQVTQMGQEVILRCVPISNHLYFYWYRQILGQKVEFLVSFYNNEISEKSEIFDDQFSVERPDGSNFTLKIRSTKLEDSAMYFCASKGNEQFFGPGTRLTVL.

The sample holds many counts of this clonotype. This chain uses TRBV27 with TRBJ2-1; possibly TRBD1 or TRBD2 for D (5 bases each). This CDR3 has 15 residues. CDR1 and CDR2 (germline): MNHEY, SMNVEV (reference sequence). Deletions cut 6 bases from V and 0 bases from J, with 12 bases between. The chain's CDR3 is CASSGDESSYNEQFF. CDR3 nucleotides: TGTGCCAGCAGCGGGGACGAAAGCTCCTACAATGAGCAGTTCTTC.

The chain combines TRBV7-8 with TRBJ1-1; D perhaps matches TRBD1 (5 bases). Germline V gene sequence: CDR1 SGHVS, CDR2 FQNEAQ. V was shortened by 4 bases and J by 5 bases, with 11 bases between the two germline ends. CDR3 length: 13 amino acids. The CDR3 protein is CASSSGTETEAFF. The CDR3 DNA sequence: TGTGCCAGCAGCTCTGGGACCGAGACTGAAGCTTTCTTT.

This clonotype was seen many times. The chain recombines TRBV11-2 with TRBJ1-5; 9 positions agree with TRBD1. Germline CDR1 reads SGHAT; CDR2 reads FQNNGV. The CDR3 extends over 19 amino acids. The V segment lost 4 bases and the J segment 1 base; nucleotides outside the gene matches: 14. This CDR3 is CASSYYSGQGRKSNQPQHF. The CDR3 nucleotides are TGTGCCAGCAGCTACTACTCGGGACAGGGTCGGAAGAGCAATCAGCCCCAGCATTTT.

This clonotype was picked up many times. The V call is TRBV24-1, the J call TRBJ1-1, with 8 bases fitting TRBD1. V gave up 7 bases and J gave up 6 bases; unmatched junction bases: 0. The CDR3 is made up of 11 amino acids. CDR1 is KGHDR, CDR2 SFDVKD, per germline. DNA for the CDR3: TGTGCCACCAGGACAGGGGCTGAAGCTTTCTTT. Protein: CATRTGAEAFF.

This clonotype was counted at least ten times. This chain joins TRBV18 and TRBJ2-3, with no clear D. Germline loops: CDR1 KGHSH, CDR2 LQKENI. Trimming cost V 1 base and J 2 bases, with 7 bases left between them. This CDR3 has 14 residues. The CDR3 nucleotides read TGTGCCAGCTCACCACAGGCGGTCACAGATACGCAGTATTTT. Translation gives CASSPQAVTDTQYF. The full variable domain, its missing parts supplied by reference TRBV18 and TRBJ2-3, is NAGVMQNPRHLVRRRGQEARLRCSPMKGHSHVYWYRQLPEEGLKFMVYLQKENIIDESGMPKERFSAEFPKEGPSILRIQQVVRGDSAAYFCASSPQAVTDTQYFGPGTRLTVL.